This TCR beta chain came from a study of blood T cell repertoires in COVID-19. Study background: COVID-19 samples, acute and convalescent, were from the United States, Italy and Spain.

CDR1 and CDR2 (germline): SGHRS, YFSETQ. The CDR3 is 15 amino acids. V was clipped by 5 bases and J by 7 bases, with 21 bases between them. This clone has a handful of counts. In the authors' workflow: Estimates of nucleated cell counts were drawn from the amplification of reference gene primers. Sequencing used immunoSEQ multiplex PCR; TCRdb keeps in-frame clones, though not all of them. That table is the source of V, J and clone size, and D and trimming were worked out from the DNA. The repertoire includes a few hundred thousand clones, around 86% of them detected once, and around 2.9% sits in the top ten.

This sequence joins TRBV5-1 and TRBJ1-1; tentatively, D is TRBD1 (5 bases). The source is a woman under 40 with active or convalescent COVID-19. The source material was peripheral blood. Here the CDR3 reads CASSPAGGGVSEAFF. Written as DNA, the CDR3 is TGCGCCAGCAGTCCGGCGGGCGGGGGAGTCAGTGAAGCTTTCTTT.